The 10 T cell receptor beta chains presented below share a single source sample, sequenced in a study of OX40 agonist ivuxolimab in advanced cancers. Sequencing was performed with immunoSEQ multiplex PCR; in TCRdb, only in-frame clones are kept and a portion is missing. The sample includes about 81,000 clones, around 84% seen only once; the top ten take approximately 7%. Sequences were derived from CD4+ or CD8+ T cells sorted from blood, sampled in a trial of the OX40 agonist ivuxolimab. These receptors were obtained from an adult with an advanced solid tumor such as melanoma, head and neck, liver or kidney cancer.

This chain links TRBV27 with TRBJ2-7, with a tentative D call TRBD2 (6 bases). CDR1 is MNHEY and CDR2 is SMNVEV in the germline V gene (reference sequence). The length of the CDR3 is 13 residues. The V and J ends lost 3 bases and 1 base respectively, with 7 bases between them. CDR3 DNA: TGTGCCAGCAGTTTGCGGGGTTCCTACGAGCAGTACTTC. Protein: CASSLRGSYEQYF.

The chain carries TRBV13 and TRBJ2-7; no reliable D call. Per germline, CDR1 PRHDT and CDR2 FYEKMQ (reference sequence). The CDR3 consists of 14 residues. V shed 5 bases and J shed 6 bases, with 17 bases lying between them. CDR3 loop: CASSTAPLPGEQYV. The CDR3 nucleotides read TGTGCCAGCAGCACAGCCCCGCTACCGGGCGAGCAGTACGTC.

The V and J genes are TRBV19 and TRBJ1-3, with D perhaps matching TRBD1 (5 bases). Trimming took off 8 bases at V and 2 bases at J, with 10 bases between the two ends. Germline V CDR1 and CDR2: LNHDA, SQIVND (reference sequence). This CDR3 spans 13 amino acids. The CDR3 nucleotides are TGTGCCAGTGTACAGGCGCCTGGAAACACCATATATTTT. Its protein is CASVQAPGNTIYF.

The table lists this clone with a count of one. The chain joins TRBV6-5 to TRBJ1-6; tentatively, D is TRBD1 (5 bases). The CDR3 is 15 amino acids. The germline V and J ends were trimmed by 4 bases and 10 bases, with 17 bases remaining between them. CDR1 is MNHEY and CDR2 is SVGAGI in the germline V gene. DNA for the CDR3: TGTGCCAGCAGTTCTGCGGGGGGTGTCGGGTCACCCCTCCACTTT. Encoded protein: CASSSAGGVGSPLHF.

The V call is TRBV29-1, the J call TRBJ1-5, with D possibly TRBD1 on 6 matching bases. Trimming cost V 7 bases and J 6 bases, with 19 bases left between them. The germline gives CDR1 SQVTM, CDR2 ANQGSEA. The length of the CDR3 is 14 residues. The CDR3 coding sequence is TGCAGCGCTCTGTCAAAGGGGGGCGGTCAGCCCCAGCATTTT. Amino acids: CSALSKGGGQPQHF.

This chain links TRBV29-1 with TRBJ2-4, with TRBD2 matching over 7 bases. From germline, CDR1 is SQVTM and CDR2 ANQGSEA. The J segment lost 3 bases and the V segment lost 1 base, leaving 6 bases of the junction unmatched. The CDR3 extends over 15 amino acids. The CDR3 sequence is CSVEAASGLKNIQYF. The CDR3 DNA is TGCAGCGTTGAAGCTGCTAGCGGCCTCAAAAACATTCAGTACTTC. Variable domain in full (rest from reference TRBV29-1 and TRBJ2-4): SAVISQKPSRDICQRGTSLTIQCQVDSQVTMMFWYRQQPGQSLTLIATANQGSEATYESGFVIDKFPISRPNLTFSTLTVSNMSPEDSSIYLCSVEAASGLKNIQYFGAGTRLSVL.

The V gene is TRBV19, the J gene TRBJ2-1, with 14 bases fitting TRBD2. Germline V lookup: CDR1 LNHDA, CDR2 SQIVND (reference sequence). The V and J ends lost 4 bases and 8 bases, in that order; junction bases with no gene match: 1. CDR3 length: 14 amino acids. In DNA, the CDR3 is TGTGCCAGTAGTAAGGGACTAGCGGGGGATGAGCAGTTCTTC. This encodes CASSKGLAGDEQFF. Drawing the rest from reference TRBV19 and TRBJ2-1, the complete variable domain is DGGITQSPKYLFRKEGQNVTLSCEQNLNHDAMYWYRQDPGQGLRLIYYSQIVNDFQKGDIAEGYSVSREKKESFPLTVTSAQKNPTAFYLCASSKGLAGDEQFFGPGTRLTVL.

The chain carries TRBV5-1 and TRBJ2-5; no firm D call. Between the trimmed V and J ends, which lost 2 bases and 5 bases, there was a span of 7 bases. The CDR3 is 12 amino acids. Germline V CDR1 and CDR2: SGHRS, YFSETQ. The CDR3 DNA reads as TGCGCCAGCAGCTTACTCAAGGAGACCCAGTACTTC. This codes for CASSLLKETQYF.

In DNA, the CDR3 is TGCGCCAGCAGCTTAGGGACAGGGGAATTGGCTCGAGGCAATGAGCAGTTCTTC. It yields the protein CASSLGTGELARGNEQFF. V and J are TRBV5-1 and TRBJ2-1; 10 nucleotides match TRBD1. The CDR3 totals 18 residues. CDR1 is SGHRS and CDR2 is YFSETQ in the germline V gene. The V segment lost 2 bases and the J segment 6 bases; nucleotides outside the gene matches: 14.

The chain is built from TRBV18 and TRBJ2-5; D is ambiguous. The CDR3 has 14 residues. The V gene lost 1 base and the J gene lost 2 bases, with 8 bases spanning the gap. Germline V CDR1 and CDR2: KGHSH, LQKENI. The CDR3 reads CASSPRQTQETQYF. In DNA, the CDR3 is TGTGCCAGCTCACCACGTCAGACTCAAGAGACCCAGTACTTC. Combining the CDR3 with reference TRBV18 and TRBJ2-5 gives the whole variable domain NAGVMQNPRHLVRRRGQEARLRCSPMKGHSHVYWYRQLPEEGLKFMVYLQKENIIDESGMPKERFSAEFPKEGPSILRIQQVVRGDSAAYFCASSPRQTQETQYFGPGTRLLVL.